Included here is one TCR beta chain sequence, with context. No antigen is known for it. This entry is derived from a study of cytomegalovirus exposure and HLA in healthy donors. PCR primers comprised 60 Vbeta and 13 Jbeta primers. Original data processing: As a later analysis found, there were about 80 million unique TCR beta chains, of which roughly 11 million were shared. Profiling relied on immunoSEQ multiplex PCR, and the TCRdb table lists in-frame clones only, not all of them. From that table come the V and J calls and clone size; the DNA was used to work out D and trimming. The data contain about 190,000 clones, around four fifths of them seen just once; the ten biggest clones take up about 2.6%. V was trimmed by 6 bases and J by 8 bases, leaving 17 bases between them. This CDR3 contains 14 residues. Germline-derived CDR1 and CDR2 are MNHEY and SVGAGI. Study results and limitations: Most TCR sequences proved rare, with some public TCRs found in many donors.

The chain employs TRBV6-5 and TRBJ2-1; D is possibly TRBD2 (5 bases). The sequencing sample was made of PBMCs. This TCR derives from a woman aged 50 to 60 in good health and CMV-seropositive. CDR3 loop: CASSPRARSYEQFF. The CDR3 nucleotides are TGTGCCAGCAGCCCGCGGGCCCGAAGTTATGAGCAGTTCTTC.